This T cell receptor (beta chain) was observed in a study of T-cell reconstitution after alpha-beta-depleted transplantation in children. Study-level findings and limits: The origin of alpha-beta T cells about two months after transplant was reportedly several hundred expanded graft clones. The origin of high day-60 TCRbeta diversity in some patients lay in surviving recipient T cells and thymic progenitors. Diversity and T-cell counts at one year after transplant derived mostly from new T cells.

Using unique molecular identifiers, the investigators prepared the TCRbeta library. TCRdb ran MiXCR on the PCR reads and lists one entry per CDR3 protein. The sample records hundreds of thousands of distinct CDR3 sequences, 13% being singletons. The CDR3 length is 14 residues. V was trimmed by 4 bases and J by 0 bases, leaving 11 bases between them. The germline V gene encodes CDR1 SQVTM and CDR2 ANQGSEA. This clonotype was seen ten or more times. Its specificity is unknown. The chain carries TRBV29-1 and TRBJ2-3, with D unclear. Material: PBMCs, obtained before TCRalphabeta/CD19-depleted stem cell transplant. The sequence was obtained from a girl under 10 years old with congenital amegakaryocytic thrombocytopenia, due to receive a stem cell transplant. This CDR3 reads CSVVGSSSTDTQYF. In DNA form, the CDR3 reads TGCAGCGTTGTAGGATCGTCTAGCACAGATACGCAGTATTTT.